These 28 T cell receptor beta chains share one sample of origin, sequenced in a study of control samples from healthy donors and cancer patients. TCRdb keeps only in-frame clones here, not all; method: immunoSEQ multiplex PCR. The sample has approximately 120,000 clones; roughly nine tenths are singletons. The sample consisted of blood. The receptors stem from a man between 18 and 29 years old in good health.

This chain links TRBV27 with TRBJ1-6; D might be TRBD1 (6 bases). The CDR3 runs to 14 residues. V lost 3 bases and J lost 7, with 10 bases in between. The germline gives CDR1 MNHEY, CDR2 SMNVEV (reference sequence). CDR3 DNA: TGTGCCAGCAGTTTGTGGGGGCCCAATTCACCCCTCCACTTT. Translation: CASSLWGPNSPLHF.

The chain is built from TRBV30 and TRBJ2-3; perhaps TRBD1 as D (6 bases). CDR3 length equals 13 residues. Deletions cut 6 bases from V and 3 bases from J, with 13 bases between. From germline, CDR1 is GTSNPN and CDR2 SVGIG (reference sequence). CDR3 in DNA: TGTGCCTGCACACAGGGTTTGACAGATACGCAGTATTTT. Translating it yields CACTQGLTDTQYF.

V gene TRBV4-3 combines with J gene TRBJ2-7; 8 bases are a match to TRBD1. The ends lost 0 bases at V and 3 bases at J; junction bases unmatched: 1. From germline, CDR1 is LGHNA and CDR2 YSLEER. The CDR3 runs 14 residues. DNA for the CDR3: TGCGCCAGCAGCCAAGAAGGACAGGGCTACGAGCAGTACTTC. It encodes CASSQEGQGYEQYF.

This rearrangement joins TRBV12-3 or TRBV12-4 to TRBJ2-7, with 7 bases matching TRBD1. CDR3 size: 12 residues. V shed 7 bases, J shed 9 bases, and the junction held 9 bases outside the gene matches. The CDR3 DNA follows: TGTGCCAGCACCCGACAGGGTCTTCGGCAGTACTTC. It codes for CASTRQGLRQYF.

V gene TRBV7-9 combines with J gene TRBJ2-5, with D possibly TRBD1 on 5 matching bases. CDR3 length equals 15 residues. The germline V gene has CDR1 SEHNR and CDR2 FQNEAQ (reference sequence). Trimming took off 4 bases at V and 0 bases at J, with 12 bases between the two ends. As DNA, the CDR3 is TGTGCCAGCAGCTATTGGGGCAGTCACCAAGAGACCCAGTACTTC. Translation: CASSYWGSHQETQYF.

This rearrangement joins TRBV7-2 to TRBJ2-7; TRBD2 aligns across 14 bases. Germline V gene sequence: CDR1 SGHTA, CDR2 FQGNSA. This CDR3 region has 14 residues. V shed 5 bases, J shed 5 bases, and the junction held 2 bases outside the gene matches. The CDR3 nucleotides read TGTGCCAGCAGCCTGGGACTAGCGGGAGACGAGCAGTACTTC. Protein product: CASSLGLAGDEQYF.

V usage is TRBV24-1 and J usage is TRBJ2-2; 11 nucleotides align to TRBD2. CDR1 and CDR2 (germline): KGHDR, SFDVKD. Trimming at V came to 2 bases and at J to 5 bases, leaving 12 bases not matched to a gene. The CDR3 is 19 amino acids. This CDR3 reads CATSDSGTSGLVATGELFF. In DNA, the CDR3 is TGTGCCACCAGTGATTCCGGGACTAGCGGACTTGTTGCGACCGGGGAGCTGTTTTTT.

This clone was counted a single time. CDR3 loop: CSVSAGTGVRHEQFF. The CDR3 nucleotides read TGCAGCGTATCGGCCGGGACAGGAGTACGCCATGAGCAGTTCTTC. This chain connects TRBV29-1 to TRBJ2-1; 8 nucleotides match TRBD1. After removal of 6 bases from V and 8 bases from J, the junction contained 15 bases not matched to a gene. The CDR3 is 15 amino acids. Per germline, CDR1 SQVTM and CDR2 ANQGSEA.

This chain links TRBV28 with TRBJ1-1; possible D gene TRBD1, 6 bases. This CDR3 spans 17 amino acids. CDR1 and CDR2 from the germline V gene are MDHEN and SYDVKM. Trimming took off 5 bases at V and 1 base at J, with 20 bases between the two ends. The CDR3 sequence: CASSQNQWTVRNTEAFF. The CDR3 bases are TGTGCCAGCAGTCAAAACCAATGGACAGTTCGGAACACTGAAGCTTTCTTT.

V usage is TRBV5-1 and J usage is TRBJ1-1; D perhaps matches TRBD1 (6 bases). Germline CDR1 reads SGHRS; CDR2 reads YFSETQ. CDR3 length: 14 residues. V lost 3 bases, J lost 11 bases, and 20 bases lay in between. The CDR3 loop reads CASSSDYPGRGAFF. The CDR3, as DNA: TGCGCCAGCAGCTCGGACTACCCAGGAAGGGGGGCTTTCTTT.

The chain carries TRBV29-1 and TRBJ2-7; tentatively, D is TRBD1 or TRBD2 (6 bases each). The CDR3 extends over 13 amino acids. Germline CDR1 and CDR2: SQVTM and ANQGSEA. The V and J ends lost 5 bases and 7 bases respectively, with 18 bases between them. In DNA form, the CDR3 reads TGCAGCGTTCTCAAACAGGGAGGTACGGAGCAGTACTTC. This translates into CSVLKQGGTEQYF.

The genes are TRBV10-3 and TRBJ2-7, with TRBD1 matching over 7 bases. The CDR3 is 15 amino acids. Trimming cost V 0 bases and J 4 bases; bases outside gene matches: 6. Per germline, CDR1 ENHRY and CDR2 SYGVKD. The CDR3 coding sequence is TGTGCCATCAGTGAGTCGGTGACAGGGAAATACGAGCAGTACTTC. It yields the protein CAISESVTGKYEQYF.

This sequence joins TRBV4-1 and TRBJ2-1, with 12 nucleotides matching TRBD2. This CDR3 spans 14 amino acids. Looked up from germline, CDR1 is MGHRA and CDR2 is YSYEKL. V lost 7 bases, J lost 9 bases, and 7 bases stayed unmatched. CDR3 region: CASTRTSGITEQFF. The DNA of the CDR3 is TGCGCCAGCACCCGGACTAGCGGGATTACTGAGCAGTTCTTC.

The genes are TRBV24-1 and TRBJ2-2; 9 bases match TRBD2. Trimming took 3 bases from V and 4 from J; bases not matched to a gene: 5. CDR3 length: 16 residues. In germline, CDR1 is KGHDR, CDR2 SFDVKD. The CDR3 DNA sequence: TGTGCCACCAGTGATAAGACTAGCGGCATCACCGGGGAGCTGTTTTTT. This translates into CATSDKTSGITGELFF.

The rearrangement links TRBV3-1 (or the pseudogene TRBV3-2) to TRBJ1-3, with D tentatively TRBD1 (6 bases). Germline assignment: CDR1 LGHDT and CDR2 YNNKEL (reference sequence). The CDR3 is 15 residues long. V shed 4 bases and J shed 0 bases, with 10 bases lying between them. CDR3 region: CASSRRTVSGNTIYF. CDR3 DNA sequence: TGTGCCAGCAGCCGCAGGACAGTCTCTGGAAACACCATATATTTT.

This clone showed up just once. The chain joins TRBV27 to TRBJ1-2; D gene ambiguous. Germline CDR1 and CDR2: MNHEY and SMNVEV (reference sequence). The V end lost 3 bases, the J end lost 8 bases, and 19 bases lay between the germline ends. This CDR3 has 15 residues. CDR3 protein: CASSFTPSRTDGYTF. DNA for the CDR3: TGTGCCAGCAGTTTCACCCCTTCCAGGACCGACGGCTACACCTTC.

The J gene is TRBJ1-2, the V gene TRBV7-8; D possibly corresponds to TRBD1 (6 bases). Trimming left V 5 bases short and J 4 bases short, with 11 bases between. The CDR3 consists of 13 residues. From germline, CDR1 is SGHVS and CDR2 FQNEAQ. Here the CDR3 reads CASSRQVTYGYTF. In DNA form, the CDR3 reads TGTGCCAGCAGCCGACAGGTAACCTATGGCTACACCTTC.

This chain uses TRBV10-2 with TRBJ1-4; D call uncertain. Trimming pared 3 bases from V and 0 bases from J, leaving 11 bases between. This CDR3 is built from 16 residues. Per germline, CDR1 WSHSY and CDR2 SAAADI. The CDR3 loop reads CASSDSPIATNEKLFF. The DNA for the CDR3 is TGCGCCAGCAGTGACTCACCAATCGCAACTAATGAAAAACTGTTTTTT.

The DNA for the CDR3 is TGTGCCTGGGGCCGGACAATCTCTGGAAACACCATATATTTT. Its translation: CAWGRTISGNTIYF. V usage is TRBV30 and J usage is TRBJ1-3; D might be TRBD1 (5 bases). The CDR3 sequence is 14 residues long. Germline V gives CDR1 GTSNPN, CDR2 SVGIG (reference sequence). The ends were cut back, 5 bases at V and 0 bases at J, with 11 bases in the middle.

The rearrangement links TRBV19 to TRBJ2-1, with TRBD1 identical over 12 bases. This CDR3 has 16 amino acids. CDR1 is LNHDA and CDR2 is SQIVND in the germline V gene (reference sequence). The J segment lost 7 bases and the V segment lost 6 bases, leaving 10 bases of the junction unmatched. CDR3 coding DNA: TGTGCCAGTAGCACCCCGGGACAGGGGGCGCGTAATGAGCAGTTCTTC. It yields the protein CASSTPGQGARNEQFF.

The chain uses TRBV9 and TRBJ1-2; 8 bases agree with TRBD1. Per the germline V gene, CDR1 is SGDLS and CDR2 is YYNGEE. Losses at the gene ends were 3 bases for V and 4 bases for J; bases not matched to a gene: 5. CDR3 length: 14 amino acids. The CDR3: CASSEQGGGYGYTF. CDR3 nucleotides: TGTGCCAGCAGCGAACAGGGGGGAGGCTATGGCTACACCTTC.

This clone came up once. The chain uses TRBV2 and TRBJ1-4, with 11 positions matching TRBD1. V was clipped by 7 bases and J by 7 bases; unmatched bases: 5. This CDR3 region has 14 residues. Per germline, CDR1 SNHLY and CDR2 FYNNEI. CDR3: CASTVGTGGEKLFF. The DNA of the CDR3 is TGTGCCAGCACCGTGGGGACAGGGGGTGAAAAACTGTTTTTT.

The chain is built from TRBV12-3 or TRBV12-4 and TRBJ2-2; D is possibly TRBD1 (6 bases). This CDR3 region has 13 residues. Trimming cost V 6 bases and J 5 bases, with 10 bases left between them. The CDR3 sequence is CASRSRGTGELFF. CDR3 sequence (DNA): TGTGCCAGCAGATCAAGGGGGACCGGGGAGCTGTTTTTT.

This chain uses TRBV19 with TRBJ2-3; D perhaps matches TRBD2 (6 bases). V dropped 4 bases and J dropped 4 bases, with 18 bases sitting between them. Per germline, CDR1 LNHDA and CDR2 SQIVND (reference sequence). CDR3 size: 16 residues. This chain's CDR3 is CASSSRDSKRADTQYF. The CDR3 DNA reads TGTGCCAGTAGTAGCCGGGACTCCAAACGGGCAGATACGCAGTATTTT. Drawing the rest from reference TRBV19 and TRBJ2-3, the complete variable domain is DGGITQSPKYLFRKEGQNVTLSCEQNLNHDAMYWYRQDPGQGLRLIYYSQIVNDFQKGDIAEGYSVSREKKESFPLTVTSAQKNPTAFYLCASSSRDSKRADTQYFGPGTRLTVL.

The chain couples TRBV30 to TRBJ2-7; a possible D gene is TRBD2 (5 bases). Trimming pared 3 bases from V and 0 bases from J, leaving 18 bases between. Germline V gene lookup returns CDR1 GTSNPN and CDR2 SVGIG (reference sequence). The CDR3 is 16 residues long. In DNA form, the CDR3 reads TGTGCCTGGAGGACCAAGGGAGCGGAGAGCTCCTACGAGCAGTACTTC. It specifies CAWRTKGAESSYEQYF.

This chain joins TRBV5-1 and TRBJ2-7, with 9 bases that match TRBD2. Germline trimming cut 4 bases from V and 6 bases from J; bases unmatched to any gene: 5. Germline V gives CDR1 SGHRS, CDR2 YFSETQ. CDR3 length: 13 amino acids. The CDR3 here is CASSAGGGGEQYF. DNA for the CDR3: TGCGCCAGCAGCGCGGGCGGGGGGGGCGAGCAGTACTTC.

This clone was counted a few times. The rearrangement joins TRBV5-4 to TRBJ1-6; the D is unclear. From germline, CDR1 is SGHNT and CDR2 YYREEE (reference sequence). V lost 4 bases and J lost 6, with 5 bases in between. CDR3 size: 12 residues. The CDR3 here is CASSPRNSPLHF. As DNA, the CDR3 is TGTGCCAGCAGCCCACGTAATTCACCCCTCCACTTT.

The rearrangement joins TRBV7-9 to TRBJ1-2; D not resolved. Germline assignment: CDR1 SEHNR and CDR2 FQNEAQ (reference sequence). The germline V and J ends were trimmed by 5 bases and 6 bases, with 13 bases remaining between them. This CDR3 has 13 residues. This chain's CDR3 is CASSHPAWNGYTF. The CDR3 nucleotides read TGTGCCAGCAGCCATCCCGCGTGGAATGGCTACACCTTC.